The present T cell receptor beta chain was sequenced within a study of radiotherapy plus CTLA-4 blockade in lung cancer. On the study more broadly: Disease control reached approximately 30%, with objective responses in 15% to 20%. The study's findings and limits: Researchers report tumor-derived TCR clones expanding in blood after radiotherapy plus ipilimumab.

This clone was seen a handful of times. Its specificity is not known. Focal radiation was given together with CTLA-4 blockade (ipilimumab) to patients with chemo-refractory metastatic non-small-cell lung cancer. The assay was immunoSEQ multiplex PCR, and TCRdb's table has in-frame clones only and misses some. The sample yields tens of thousands of clones, roughly 80% seen once. V dropped 7 bases and J dropped 1; count of bases not matched to a gene: 7. Germline CDR1 and CDR2: MDHEN and SYDVKM. This CDR3 has 15 residues. The chain uses TRBV28 and TRBJ1-5; 7 bases fit TRBD1. This receptor was taken from a human donor with non-small cell lung cancer who had stable disease on radiotherapy plus ipilimumab. This material consisted of peripheral blood, taken from a patient treated with radiotherapy plus ipilimumab. The CDR3: CASNRQGGSNQPQHF. The CDR3 region has the DNA TGTGCCAGCAACCGACAGGGTGGAAGCAATCAGCCCCAGCATTTT.